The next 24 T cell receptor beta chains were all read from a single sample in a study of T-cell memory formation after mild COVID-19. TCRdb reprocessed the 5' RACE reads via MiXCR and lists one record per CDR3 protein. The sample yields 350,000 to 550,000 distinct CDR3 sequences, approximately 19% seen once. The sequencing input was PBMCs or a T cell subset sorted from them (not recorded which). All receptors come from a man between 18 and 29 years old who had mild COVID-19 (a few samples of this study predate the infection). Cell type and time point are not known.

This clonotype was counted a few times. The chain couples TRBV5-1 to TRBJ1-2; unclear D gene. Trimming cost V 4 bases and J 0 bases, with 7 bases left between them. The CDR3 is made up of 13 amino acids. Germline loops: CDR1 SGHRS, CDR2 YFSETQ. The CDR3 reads CASSMTANYGYTF. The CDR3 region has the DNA TGCGCCAGCAGCATGACGGCTAACTATGGCTACACCTTC.

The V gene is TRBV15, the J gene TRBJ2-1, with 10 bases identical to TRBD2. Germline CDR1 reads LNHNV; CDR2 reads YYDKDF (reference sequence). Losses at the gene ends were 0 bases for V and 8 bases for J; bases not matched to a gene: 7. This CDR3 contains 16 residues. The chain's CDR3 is CATSREAGGAQDEQFF. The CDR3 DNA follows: TGTGCCACCAGCAGAGAAGCGGGGGGGGCCCAGGATGAGCAGTTCTTC.

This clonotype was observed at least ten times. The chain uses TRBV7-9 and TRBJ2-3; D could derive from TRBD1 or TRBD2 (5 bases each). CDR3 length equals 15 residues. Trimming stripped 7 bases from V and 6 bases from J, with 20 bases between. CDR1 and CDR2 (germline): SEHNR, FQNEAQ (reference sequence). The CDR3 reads CASIPAASGRDTQYF. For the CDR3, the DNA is TGTGCCAGCATCCCCGCCGCCTCGGGGCGGGATACGCAGTATTTT.

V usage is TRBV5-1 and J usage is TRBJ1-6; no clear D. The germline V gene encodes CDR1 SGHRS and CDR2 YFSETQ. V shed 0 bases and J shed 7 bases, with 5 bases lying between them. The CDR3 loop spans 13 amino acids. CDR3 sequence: CASSLGVNSPLHF. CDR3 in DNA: TGCGCCAGCAGCTTGGGTGTCAATTCACCCCTCCACTTT.

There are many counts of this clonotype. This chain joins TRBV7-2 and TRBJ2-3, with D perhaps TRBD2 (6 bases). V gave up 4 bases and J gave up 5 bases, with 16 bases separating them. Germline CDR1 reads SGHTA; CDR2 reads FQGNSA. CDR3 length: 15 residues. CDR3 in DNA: TGTGCCAGCAGCTCCCGGGACTGGGAGGTAGATACGCAGTATTTT. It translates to CASSSRDWEVDTQYF. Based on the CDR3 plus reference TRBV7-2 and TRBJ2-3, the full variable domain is GAGVSQSPSNKVTEKGKDVELRCDPISGHTALYWYRQSLGQGLEFLIYFQGNSAPDKSGLPSDRFSAERTGGSVSTLTIQRTQQEDSAVYLCASSSRDWEVDTQYFGPGTRLTVL.

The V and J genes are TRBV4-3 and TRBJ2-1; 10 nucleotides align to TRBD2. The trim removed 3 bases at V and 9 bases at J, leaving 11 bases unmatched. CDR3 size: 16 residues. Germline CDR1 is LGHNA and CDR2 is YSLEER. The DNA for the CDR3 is TGCGCCAGCAGCCACGGACTAGCGGTGGGGCCGGCTGAGCAGTTCTTC. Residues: CASSHGLAVGPAEQFF.

The CDR3 here is CASSLNAGQRKTQYF. In DNA form, the CDR3 reads TGTGCCAGCAGCTTGAATGCAGGGCAAAGGAAGACCCAGTACTTC. The rearrangement uses TRBV7-2 and TRBJ2-5, with D tentatively TRBD1 (5 bases). V gave up 3 bases and J gave up 6 bases, with 17 bases separating them. This CDR3 contains 15 residues. Germline V gene lookup returns CDR1 SGHTA and CDR2 FQGNSA. Using reference TRBV7-2 and TRBJ2-5 for the parts outside the CDR3, the full variable domain is GAGVSQSPSNKVTEKGKDVELRCDPISGHTALYWYRQSLGQGLEFLIYFQGNSAPDKSGLPSDRFSAERTGGSVSTLTIQRTQQEDSAVYLCASSLNAGQRKTQYFGPGTRLLVL.

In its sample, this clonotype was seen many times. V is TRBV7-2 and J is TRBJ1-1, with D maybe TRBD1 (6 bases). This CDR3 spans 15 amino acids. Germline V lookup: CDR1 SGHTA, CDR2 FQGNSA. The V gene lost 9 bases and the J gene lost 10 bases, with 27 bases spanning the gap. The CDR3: CASTFEGGGHRAAFF. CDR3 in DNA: TGTGCCAGTACGTTCGAGGGAGGGGGACATAGGGCAGCTTTCTTT. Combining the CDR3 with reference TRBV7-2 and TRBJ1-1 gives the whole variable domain GAGVSQSPSNKVTEKGKDVELRCDPISGHTALYWYRQSLGQGLEFLIYFQGNSAPDKSGLPSDRFSAERTGGSVSTLTIQRTQQEDSAVYLCASTFEGGGHRAAFFGQGTRLTVV.

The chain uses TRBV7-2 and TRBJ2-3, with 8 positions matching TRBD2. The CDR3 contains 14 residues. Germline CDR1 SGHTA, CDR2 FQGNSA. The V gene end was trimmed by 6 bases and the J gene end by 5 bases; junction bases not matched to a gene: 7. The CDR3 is CASSYGGAVDTQYF. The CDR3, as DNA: TGTGCCAGCAGTTACGGGGGGGCAGTAGATACGCAGTATTTT.

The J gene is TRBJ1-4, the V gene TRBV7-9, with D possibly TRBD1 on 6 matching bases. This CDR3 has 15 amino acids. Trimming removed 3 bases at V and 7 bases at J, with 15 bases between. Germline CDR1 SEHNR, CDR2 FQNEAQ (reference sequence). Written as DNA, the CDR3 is TGTGCCAGCAGCTTTTTCGCGGGGGCCGGTGAAAAACTGTTTTTT. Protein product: CASSFFAGAGEKLFF.

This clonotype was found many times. The CDR3 is CASSLQRGGRETQYF. CDR3 coding DNA: TGTGCCAGCAGCTTACAGCGGGGGGGCCGAGAGACCCAGTACTTC. The V call is TRBV7-8, the J call TRBJ2-5; 10 bases map to TRBD2. With 2 bases clipped from V and 4 bases from J, the junction kept 4 bases outside the gene matches. This CDR3 comprises 15 residues. Germline V CDR1 and CDR2: SGHVS, FQNEAQ.

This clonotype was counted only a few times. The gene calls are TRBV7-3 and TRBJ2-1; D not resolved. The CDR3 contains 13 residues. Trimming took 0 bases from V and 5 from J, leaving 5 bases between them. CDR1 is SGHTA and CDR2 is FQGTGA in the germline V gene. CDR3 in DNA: TGTGCCAGCAGCTTAACTAAGGACAATGAGCAGTTCTTC. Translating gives CASSLTKDNEQFF.

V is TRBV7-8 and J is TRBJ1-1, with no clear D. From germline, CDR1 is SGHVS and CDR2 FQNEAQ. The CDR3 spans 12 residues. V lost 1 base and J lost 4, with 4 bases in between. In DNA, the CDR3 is TGTGCCAGCAGCTTAGGGTCCACTGAAGCTTTCTTT. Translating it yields CASSLGSTEAFF. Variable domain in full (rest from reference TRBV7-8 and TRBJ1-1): GAGVSQSPRYKVAKRGQDVALRCDPISGHVSLFWYQQALGQGPEFLTYFQNEAQLDKSGLPSDRFFAERPEGSVSTLKIQRTQQEDSAVYLCASSLGSTEAFFGQGTRLTVV.

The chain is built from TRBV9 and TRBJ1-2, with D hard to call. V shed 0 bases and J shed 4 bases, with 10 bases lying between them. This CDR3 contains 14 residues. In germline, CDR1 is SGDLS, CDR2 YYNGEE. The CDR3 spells CASSVAVNSYGYTF. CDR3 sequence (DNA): TGTGCCAGCAGCGTAGCGGTGAACAGCTATGGCTACACCTTC.

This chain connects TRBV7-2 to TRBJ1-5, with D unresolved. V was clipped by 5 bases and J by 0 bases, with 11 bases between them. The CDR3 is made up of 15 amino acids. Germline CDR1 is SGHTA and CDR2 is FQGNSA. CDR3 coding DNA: TGTGCCAGCAGCGATTCCGGGGTTAGCAATCAGCCCCAGCATTTT. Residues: CASSDSGVSNQPQHF.

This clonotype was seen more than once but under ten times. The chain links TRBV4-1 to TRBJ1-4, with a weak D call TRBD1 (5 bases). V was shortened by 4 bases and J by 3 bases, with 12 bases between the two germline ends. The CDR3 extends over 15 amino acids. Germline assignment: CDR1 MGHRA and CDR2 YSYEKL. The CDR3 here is CASSPKWGANEKLFF. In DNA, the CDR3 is TGCGCCAGCAGCCCCAAATGGGGGGCTAATGAAAAACTGTTTTTT.

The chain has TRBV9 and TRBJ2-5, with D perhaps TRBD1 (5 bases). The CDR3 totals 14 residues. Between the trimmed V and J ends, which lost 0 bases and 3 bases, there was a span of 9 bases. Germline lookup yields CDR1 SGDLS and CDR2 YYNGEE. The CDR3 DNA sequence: TGTGCCAGCAGCGTAGGGGGCAGCGAAGAGACCCAGTACTTC. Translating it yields CASSVGGSEETQYF.

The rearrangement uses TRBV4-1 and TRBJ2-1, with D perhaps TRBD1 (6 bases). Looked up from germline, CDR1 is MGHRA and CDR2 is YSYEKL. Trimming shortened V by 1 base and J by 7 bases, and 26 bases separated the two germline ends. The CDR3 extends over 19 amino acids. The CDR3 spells CASSQVIGGSLGALNEQFF. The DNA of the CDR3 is TGCGCCAGCAGCCAAGTTATAGGGGGTTCGCTTGGGGCTCTAAATGAGCAGTTCTTC.

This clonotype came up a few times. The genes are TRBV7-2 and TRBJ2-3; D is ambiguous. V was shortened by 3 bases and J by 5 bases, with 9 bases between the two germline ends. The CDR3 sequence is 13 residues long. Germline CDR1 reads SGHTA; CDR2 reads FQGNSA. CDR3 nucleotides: TGTGCCAGCAGCTTCTTTTTTTTAGATACGCAGTATTTT. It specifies CASSFFFLDTQYF.

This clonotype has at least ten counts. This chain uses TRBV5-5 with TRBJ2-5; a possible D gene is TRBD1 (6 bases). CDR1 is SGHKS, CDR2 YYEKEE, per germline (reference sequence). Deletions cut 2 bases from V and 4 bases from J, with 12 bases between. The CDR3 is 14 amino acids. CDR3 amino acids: CASSLQGYLETQYF. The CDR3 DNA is TGTGCCAGCAGCTTACAGGGCTACCTAGAGACCCAGTACTTC.

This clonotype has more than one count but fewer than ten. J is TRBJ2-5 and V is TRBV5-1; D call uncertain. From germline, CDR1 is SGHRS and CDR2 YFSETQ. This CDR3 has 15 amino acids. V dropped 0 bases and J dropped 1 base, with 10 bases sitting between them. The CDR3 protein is CASSLEGLPQETQYF. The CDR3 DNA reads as TGCGCCAGCAGCTTGGAGGGCTTACCCCAAGAGACCCAGTACTTC.

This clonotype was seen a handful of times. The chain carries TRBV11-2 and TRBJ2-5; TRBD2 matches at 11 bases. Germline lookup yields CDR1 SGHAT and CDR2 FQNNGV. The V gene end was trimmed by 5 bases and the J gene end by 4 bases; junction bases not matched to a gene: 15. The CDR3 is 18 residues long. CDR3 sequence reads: CASSLSETSGVWGETQYF. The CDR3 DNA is TGTGCCAGCAGCCTTTCGGAGACTAGCGGGGTTTGGGGAGAGACCCAGTACTTC.

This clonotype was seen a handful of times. CDR3 sequence reads: CASRPATGGNINEQFF. The CDR3 DNA follows: TGTGCCAGCAGGCCGGCGACAGGGGGTAATATTAATGAGCAGTTCTTC. The chain employs TRBV6-5 and TRBJ2-1, with 9 bases fitting TRBD1. In germline, CDR1 is MNHEY, CDR2 SVGAGI. V was pared by 6 bases and J by 7 bases, with 13 bases of the junction left unmatched. This CDR3 has 16 residues.

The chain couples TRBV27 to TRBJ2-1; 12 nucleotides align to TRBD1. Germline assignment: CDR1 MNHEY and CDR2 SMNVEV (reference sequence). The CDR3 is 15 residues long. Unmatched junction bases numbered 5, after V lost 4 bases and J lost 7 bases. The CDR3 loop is CASSSRDRGLNEQFF. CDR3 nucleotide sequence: TGTGCCAGCAGTTCCCGGGACAGGGGGCTGAATGAGCAGTTCTTC.